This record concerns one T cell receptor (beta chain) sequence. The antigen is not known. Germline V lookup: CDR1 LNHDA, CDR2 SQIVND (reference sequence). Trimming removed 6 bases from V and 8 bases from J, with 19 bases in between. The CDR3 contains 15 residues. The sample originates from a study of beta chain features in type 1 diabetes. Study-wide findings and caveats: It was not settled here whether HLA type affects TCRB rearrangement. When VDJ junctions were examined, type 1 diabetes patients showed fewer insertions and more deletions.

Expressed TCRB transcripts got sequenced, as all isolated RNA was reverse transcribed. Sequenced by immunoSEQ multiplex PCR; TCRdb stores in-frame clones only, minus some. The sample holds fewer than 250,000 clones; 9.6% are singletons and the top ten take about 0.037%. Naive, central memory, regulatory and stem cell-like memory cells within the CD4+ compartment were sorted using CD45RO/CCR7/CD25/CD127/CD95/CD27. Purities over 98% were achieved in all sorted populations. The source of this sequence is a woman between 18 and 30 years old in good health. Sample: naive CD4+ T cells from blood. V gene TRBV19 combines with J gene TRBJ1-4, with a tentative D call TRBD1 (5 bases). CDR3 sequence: CASSNFAGSVEKLFF. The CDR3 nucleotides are TGTGCCAGTAGCAACTTCGCAGGGTCGGTGGAAAAACTGTTTTTT. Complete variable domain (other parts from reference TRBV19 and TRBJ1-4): DGGITQSPKYLFRKEGQNVTLSCEQNLNHDAMYWYRQDPGQGLRLIYYSQIVNDFQKGDIAEGYSVSREKKESFPLTVTSAQKNPTAFYLCASSNFAGSVEKLFFGSGTQLSVL.